These T cell receptor beta chains were read from a single sample in a study of long-term antiretroviral therapy in people with HIV. Clones were sequenced by immunoSEQ multiplex PCR, and TCRdb holds only the in-frame ones, with some missing. This sample has some 47,000 clones, with 90% to 95% found just once. Sequenced material: unsorted PBMCs, taken 3.7 years after starting antiretroviral therapy. These TCRs come from a woman aged 45-60 years with HIV. Both conserved end residues are part of each CDR3. Each record gives: J gene, D gene, clone size, V gene, CDR3 protein, CDR3 DNA. A D gene is named only where the DNA matches it firmly. Not all rows give a size; the values are once, few, many and, for expanded clones, a class.

TRBJ1-1	TRBD1	-	TRBV5-6	CASSPAGGGGYTEAFF	TGTGCCAGCAGCCCGGCAGGGGGCGGAGGGTACACTGAAGCTTTCTTT
TRBJ1-3	TRBD1	few	TRBV7-7	CASSARPGQGPGNTIYF	TGTGCTAGCAGCGCCCGACCCGGACAGGGTCCTGGAAACACCATATATTTT
TRBJ2-1	-	-	TRBV4-2	CASSQDRGALNNEQFF	TGTGCCAGCAGCCAAGACCGGGGGGCATTGAACAATGAGCAGTTCTTC
TRBJ2-1	-	-	TRBV4-1	CASSPTYQGTRHEQFF	TGCGCCAGCAGCCCGACCTATCAGGGGACCAGACATGAGCAGTTCTTC
TRBJ2-6	-	-	TRBV6-1	CASRNQGSGANVLTF	TGTGCCAGCAGAAACCAGGGCTCTGGGGCCAACGTCCTGACTTTC
TRBJ1-5	-	-	TRBV6-5	CASRGTGLGNQPQHF	TGTGCCAGCAGGGGGACGGGTTTAGGAAATCAGCCCCAGCATTTT
TRBJ2-1	-	-	TRBV7-9	CASSLTSQGQFF	TGTGCCAGCAGCTTAACCAGCCAGGGCCAGTTCTTC
TRBJ2-5	-	-	TRBV5-1	CASSFYSLQETQYF	TGCGCCAGCAGCTTCTACAGCCTCCAAGAGACCCAGTACTTC
TRBJ1-2	TRBD1	-	TRBV5-1	CASSQQGENGYTF	TGCGCCAGCAGCCAACAGGGGGAAAATGGCTACACCTTC
TRBJ2-7	-	-	TRBV18	CASSPTGAGVEQYF	TGTGCCAGCTCACCGACGGGGGCCGGGGTCGAGCAGTACTTC
TRBJ1-2	-	-	TRBV20-1	CSASSPGYTF	TGCAGTGCTAGTTCTCCCGGCTACACCTTC
TRBJ2-3	-	-	TRBV5-1	CASSATPGADTQYF	TGCGCCAGCAGCGCTACACCGGGGGCAGATACGCAGTATTTT
TRBJ2-1	-	-	TRBV5-6	CASSAPGTPGGEQFF	TGTGCCAGCAGCGCCCCCGGGACTCCGGGCGGTGAGCAGTTCTTC
TRBJ1-2	-	-	TRBV20-1	CSASGYGYTF	TGCAGTGCTAGTGGGTATGGCTACACCTTC
TRBJ2-5	TRBD1	-	TRBV19	CASGQVIQETQYF	TGTGCCAGTGGACAGGTCATCCAAGAGACCCAGTACTTC
TRBJ1-5	-	once	TRBV19	CASSRNGPSNQPQHF	TGTGCCAGTAGTAGAAACGGGCCGAGCAATCAGCCCCAGCATTTT
TRBJ2-1	-	-	TRBV7-3	CASSLDNGVGEQFF	TGTGCCAGCAGCTTAGATAATGGGGTGGGTGAGCAGTTCTTC
TRBJ2-6	-	-	TRBV4-3	CASSPTPAGANVLTF	TGCGCCAGCAGCCCGACACCAGCCGGGGCCAACGTCCTGACTTTC
TRBJ2-7	-	-	TRBV2	CASSEEPLVRAPTEQYF	TGTGCCAGCAGCGAAGAACCCCTCGTTCGGGCCCCAACCGAGCAGTACTTC
TRBJ1-6	-	-	TRBV27	CASSWGRASSYNSPLHF	TGTGCCAGCAGCTGGGGGAGGGCCAGCTCCTATAATTCACCCCTCCACTTT
TRBJ1-6	TRBD1	-	TRBV29-1	CSVPTGKPYNSPLHF	TGCAGCGTCCCGACAGGGAAACCATATAATTCACCCCTCCACTTT
TRBJ1-5	-	-	TRBV6-5	CAGSVDSNQPQHF	TGTGCCGGCTCGGTGGACAGCAATCAGCCCCAGCATTTT